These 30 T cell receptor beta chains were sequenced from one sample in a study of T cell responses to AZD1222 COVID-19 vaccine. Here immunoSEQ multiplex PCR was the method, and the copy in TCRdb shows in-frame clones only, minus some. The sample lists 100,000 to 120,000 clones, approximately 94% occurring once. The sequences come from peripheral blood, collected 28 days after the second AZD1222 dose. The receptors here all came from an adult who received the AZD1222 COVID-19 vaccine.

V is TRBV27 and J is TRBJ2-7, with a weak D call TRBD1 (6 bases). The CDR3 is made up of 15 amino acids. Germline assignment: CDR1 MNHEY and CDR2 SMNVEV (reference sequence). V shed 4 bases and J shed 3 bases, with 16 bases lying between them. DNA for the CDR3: TGTGCCAGCAGTTCGACACAGGGTTGGCACTACGAGCAGTACTTC. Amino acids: CASSSTQGWHYEQYF.

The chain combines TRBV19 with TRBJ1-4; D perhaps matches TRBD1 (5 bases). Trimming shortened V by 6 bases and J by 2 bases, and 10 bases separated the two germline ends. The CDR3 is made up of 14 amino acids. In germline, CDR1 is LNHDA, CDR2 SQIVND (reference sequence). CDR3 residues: CASSPGRTNEKLFF. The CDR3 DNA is TGTGCCAGTAGCCCGGGACGGACTAATGAAAAACTGTTTTTT. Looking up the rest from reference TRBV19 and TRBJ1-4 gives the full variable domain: DGGITQSPKYLFRKEGQNVTLSCEQNLNHDAMYWYRQDPGQGLRLIYYSQIVNDFQKGDIAEGYSVSREKKESFPLTVTSAQKNPTAFYLCASSPGRTNEKLFFGSGTQLSVL.

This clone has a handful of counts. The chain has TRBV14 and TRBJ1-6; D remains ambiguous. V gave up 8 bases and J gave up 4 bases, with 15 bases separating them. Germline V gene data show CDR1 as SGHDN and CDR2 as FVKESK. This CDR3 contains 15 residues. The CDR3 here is CASRPTNTYNSPLHF. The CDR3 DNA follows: TGTGCCAGCCGCCCGACAAATACATATAATTCACCCCTCCACTTT.

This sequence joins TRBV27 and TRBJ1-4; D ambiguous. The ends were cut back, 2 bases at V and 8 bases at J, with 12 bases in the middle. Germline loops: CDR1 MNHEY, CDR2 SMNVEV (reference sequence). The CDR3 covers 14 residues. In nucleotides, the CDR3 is TGTGCCAGCAGTTTACGATTCACTACCGAAAAACTGTTTTTT. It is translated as CASSLRFTTEKLFF.

The CDR3 sequence is CASSPSGLDTEAFF. CDR3 coding DNA: TGTGCCAGCTCACCAAGCGGGTTAGACACTGAAGCTTTCTTT. The rearrangement uses TRBV18 and TRBJ1-1; D not certain. Deletions cut 2 bases from V and 3 bases from J, with 10 bases between. The CDR3 length is 14 residues. Germline-derived CDR1 and CDR2 are KGHSH and LQKENI.

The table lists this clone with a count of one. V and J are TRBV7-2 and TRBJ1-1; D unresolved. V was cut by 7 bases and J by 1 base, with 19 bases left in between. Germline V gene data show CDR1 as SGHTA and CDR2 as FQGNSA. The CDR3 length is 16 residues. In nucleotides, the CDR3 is TGTGCCAGCAACCCTTGGAGATCTTTCACGAACACTGAAGCTTTCTTT. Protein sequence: CASNPWRSFTNTEAFF.

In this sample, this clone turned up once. The CDR3 coding sequence is TGTGCCAGTAGTCCTGGGACGGTCTCCTACGAGCAGTACTTC. This translates into CASSPGTVSYEQYF. V is TRBV19 and J is TRBJ2-7; D might be TRBD1 or TRBD2, each matching 5 bases. This CDR3 has 14 residues. Trimming removed 5 bases at V and 0 bases at J, with 11 bases between. From germline, CDR1 is LNHDA and CDR2 SQIVND (reference sequence).

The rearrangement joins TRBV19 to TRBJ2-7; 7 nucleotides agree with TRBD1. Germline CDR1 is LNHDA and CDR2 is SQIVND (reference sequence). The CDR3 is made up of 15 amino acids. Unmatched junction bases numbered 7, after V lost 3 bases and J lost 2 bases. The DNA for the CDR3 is TGTGCCAGTAGTATCCCCGGGACAGAAACCTACGAGCAGTACTTC. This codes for CASSIPGTETYEQYF.

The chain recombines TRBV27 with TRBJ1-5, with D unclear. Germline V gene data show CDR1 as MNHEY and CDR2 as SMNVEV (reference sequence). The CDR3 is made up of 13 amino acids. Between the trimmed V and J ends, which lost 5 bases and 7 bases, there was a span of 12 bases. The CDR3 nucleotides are TGTGCCAGCAGTCCCGGCCAATACCAGCCCCAGCATTTT. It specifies CASSPGQYQPQHF.

CDR3 loop: CASSLELGGYGNEQFF. Written as DNA, the CDR3 is TGTGCCAGCAGCTTGGAGCTTGGGGGGTACGGAAATGAGCAGTTCTTC. The chain combines TRBV5-6 with TRBJ2-1, with a possible D match to TRBD2 (6 bases). The CDR3 is 16 amino acids. The germline CDR1 and CDR2 sequences are SGHDT and YYEEEE. Trimming cost V 0 bases and J 7 bases, with 17 bases left between them.

The CDR3 reads CASSLDPDMDGYTF. The CDR3 coding sequence is TGTGCCAGCAGCTTAGATCCGGATATGGATGGCTACACCTTC. The rearrangement uses TRBV7-8 and TRBJ1-2; D not resolved. Germline CDR1 and CDR2: SGHVS and FQNEAQ. There are 14 residues in the CDR3. Trimming removed 1 base at V and 6 bases at J, with 12 bases between.

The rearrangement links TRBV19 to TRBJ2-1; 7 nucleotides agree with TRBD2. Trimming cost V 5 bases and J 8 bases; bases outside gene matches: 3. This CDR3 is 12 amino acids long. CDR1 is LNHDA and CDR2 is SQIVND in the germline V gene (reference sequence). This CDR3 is CASSAGRYEQFF. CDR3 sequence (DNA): TGTGCCAGTAGTGCCGGGAGGTATGAGCAGTTCTTC.

CDR3 in amino acids: CASSQASEVKRNTIYF. The CDR3 nucleotides are TGTGCCAGCAGCCAAGCGTCGGAGGTTAAGAGAAACACCATATATTTT. The genes are TRBV3-1 (or the pseudogene TRBV3-2) and TRBJ1-3; D gene unclear. Between the trimmed V and J ends, which lost 1 base and 5 bases, there was a span of 15 bases. The germline gives CDR1 LGHDT, CDR2 YNNKEL (reference sequence). CDR3 length: 16 amino acids.

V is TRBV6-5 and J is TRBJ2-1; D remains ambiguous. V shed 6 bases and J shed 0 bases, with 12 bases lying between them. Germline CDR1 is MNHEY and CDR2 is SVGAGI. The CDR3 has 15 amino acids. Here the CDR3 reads CASSLPKSSYNEQFF. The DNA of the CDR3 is TGTGCCAGCAGCCTACCAAAGAGCTCCTACAATGAGCAGTTCTTC.

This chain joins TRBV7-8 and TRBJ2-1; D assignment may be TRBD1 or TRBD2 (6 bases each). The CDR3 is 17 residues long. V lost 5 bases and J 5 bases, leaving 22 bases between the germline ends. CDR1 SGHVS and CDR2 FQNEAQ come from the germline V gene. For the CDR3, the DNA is TGTGCCAGCAGCCCAGGGGTTGCAGGGACTGGGGACAATGAGCAGTTCTTC. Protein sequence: CASSPGVAGTGDNEQFF.

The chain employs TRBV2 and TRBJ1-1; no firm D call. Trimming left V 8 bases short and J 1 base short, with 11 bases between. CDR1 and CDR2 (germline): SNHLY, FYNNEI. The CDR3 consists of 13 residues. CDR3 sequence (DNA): TGTGCCAGCCCCGGGGAGGAGAACACTGAAGCTTTCTTT. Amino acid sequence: CASPGEENTEAFF.

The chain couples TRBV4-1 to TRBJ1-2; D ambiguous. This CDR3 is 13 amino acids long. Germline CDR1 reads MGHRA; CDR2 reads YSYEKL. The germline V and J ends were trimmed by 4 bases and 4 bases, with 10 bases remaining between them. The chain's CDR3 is CASSLTSGYGYTF. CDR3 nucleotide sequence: TGCGCCAGCAGCCTGACGAGCGGCTATGGCTACACCTTC.

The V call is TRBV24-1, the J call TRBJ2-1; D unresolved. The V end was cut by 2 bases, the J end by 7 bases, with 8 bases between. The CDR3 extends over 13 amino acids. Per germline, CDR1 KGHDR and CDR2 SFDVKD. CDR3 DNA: TGTGCCACCAGTGATTCTGACTTGAATGAGCAGTTCTTC. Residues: CATSDSDLNEQFF.

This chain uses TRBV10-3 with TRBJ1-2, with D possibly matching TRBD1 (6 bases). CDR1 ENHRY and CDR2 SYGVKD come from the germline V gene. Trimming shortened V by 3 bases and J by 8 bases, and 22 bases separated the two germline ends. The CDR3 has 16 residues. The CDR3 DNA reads TGTGCCATCAGTGATTCTACAGGGTCGATGGGAAAGGGCTACACCTTC. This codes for CAISDSTGSMGKGYTF.

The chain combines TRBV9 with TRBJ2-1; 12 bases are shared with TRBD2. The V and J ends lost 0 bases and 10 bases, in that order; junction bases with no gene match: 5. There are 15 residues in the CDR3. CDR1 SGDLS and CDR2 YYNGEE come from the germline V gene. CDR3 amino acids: CASSVELAGGVEQFF. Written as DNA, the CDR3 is TGTGCCAGCAGCGTAGAACTAGCGGGGGGCGTAGAGCAGTTCTTC. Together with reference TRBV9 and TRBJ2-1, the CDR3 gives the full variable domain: DSGVTQTPKHLITATGQRVTLRCSPRSGDLSVYWYQQSLDQGLQFLIQYYNGEERAKGNILERFSAQQFPDLHSELNLSSLELGDSALYFCASSVELAGGVEQFFGPGTRLTVL.

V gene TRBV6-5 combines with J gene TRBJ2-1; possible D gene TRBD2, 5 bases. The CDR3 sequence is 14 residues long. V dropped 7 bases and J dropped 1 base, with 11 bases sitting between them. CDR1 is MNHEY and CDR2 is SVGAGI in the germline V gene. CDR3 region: CASKEGLSYNEQFF. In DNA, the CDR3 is TGTGCCAGCAAAGAGGGCCTTTCCTACAATGAGCAGTTCTTC.

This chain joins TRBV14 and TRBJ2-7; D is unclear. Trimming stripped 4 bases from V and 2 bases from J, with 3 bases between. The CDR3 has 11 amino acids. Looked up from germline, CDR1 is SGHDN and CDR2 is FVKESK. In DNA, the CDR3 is TGTGCCAGCAGCCGAGCCTACGAGCAGTACTTC. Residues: CASSRAYEQYF.

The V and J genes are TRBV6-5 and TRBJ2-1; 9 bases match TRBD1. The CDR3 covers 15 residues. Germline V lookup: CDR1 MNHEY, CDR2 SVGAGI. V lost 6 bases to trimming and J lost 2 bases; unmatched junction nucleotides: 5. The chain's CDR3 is CASRDTGGPYNEQFF. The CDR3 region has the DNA TGTGCCAGCAGAGATACAGGGGGCCCCTACAATGAGCAGTTCTTC.

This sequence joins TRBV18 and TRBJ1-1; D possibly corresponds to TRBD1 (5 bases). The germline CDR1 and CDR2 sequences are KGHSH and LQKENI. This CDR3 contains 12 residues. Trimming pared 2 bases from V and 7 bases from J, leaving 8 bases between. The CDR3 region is CASSPRGSEAFF. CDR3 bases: TGTGCCAGCTCACCAAGGGGCAGTGAAGCTTTCTTT.

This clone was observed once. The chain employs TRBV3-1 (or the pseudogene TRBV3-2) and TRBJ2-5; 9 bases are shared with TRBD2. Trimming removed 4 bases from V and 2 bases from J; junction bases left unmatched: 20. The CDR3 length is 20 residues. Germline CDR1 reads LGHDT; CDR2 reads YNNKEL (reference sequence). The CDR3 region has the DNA TGTGCCAGCAGCCTTTGGTGGCGGGAGGGTCCCCCCACGGAGCAAGAGACCCAGTACTTC. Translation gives CASSLWWREGPPTEQETQYF.

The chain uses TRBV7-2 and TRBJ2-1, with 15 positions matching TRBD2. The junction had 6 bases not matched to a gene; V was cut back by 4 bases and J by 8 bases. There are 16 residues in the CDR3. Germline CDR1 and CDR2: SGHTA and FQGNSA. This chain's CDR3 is CASSSGTSGGLDEQFF. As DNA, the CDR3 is TGTGCCAGCAGCTCAGGGACTAGCGGGGGGCTGGATGAGCAGTTCTTC.

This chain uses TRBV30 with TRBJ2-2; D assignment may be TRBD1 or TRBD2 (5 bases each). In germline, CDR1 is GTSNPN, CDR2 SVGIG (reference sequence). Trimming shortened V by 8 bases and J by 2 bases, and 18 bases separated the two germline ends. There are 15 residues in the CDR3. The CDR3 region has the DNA TGTGCCAGCACCAGAGGGACGGTTAACACCGGGGAGCTGTTTTTT. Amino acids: CASTRGTVNTGELFF.

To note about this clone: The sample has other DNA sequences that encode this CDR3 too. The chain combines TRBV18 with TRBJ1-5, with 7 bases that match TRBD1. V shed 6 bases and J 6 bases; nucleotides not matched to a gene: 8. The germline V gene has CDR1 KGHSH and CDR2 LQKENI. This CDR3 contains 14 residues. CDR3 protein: CASSPDRDGQPQHF. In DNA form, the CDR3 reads TGTGCCAGCTCTCCCGACAGGGATGGTCAGCCCCAGCATTTT.

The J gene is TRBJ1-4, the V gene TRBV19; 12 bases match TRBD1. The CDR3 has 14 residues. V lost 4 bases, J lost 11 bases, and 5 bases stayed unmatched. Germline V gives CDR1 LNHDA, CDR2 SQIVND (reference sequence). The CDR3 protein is CASSTRDRGQKLFF. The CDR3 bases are TGTGCCAGTAGTACCCGGGACAGGGGGCAGAAACTGTTTTTT.

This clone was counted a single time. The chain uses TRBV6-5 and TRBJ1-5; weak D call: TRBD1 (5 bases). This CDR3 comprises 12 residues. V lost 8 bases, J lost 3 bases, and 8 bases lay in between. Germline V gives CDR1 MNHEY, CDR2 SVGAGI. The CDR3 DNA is TGTGCCAGCGGGGGAATCAATCAGCCCCAGCATTTT. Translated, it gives CASGGINQPQHF.